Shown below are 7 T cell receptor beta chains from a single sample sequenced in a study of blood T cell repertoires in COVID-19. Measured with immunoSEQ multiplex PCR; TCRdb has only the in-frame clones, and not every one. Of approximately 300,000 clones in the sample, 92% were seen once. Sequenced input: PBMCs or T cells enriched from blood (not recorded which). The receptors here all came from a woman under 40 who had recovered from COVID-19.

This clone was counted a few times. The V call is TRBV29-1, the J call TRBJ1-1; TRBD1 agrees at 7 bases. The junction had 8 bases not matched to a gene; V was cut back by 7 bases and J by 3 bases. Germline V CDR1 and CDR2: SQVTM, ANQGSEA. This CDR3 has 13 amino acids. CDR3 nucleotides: TGCAGCGCTGCGACAGGGAAGGACACTGAAGCTTTCTTT. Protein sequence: CSAATGKDTEAFF.

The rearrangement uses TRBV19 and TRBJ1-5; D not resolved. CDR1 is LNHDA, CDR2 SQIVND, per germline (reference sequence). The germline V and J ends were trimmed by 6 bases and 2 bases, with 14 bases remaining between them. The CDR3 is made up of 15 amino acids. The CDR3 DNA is TGTGCCAGTAGACCGGGAGCTAAGGGCAATCAGCCCCAGCATTTT. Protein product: CASRPGAKGNQPQHF.

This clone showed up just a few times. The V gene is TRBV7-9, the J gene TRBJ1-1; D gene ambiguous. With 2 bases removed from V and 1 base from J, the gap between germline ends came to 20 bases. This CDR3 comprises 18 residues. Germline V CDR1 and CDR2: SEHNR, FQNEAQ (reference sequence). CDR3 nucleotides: TGTGCCAGCAGCTTATGGCGTTTTTCTATCTCGGGGAACACTGAAGCTTTCTTT. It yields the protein CASSLWRFSISGNTEAFF.

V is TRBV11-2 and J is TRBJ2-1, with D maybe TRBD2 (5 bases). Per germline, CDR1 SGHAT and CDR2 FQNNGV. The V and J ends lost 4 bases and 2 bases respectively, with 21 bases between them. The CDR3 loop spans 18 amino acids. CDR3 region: CASSSQHAGRVTYNEQFF. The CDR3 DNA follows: TGTGCCAGCAGCTCACAACATGCCGGGCGGGTAACCTACAATGAGCAGTTCTTC.

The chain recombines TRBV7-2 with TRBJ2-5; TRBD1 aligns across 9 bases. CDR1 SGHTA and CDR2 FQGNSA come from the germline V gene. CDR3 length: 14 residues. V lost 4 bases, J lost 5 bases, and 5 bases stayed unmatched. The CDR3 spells CASSSGQGGETQYF. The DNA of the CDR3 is TGTGCCAGCAGCTCGGGACAGGGCGGCGAGACCCAGTACTTC. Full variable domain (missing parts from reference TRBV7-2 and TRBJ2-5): GAGVSQSPSNKVTEKGKDVELRCDPISGHTALYWYRQSLGQGLEFLIYFQGNSAPDKSGLPSDRFSAERTGGSVSTLTIQRTQQEDSAVYLCASSSGQGGETQYFGPGTRLLVL.

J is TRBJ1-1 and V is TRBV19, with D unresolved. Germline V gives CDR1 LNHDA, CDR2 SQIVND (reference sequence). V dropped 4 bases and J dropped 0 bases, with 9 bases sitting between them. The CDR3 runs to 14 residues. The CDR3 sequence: CASSTRALNTEAFF. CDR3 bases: TGTGCCAGTAGTACCCGAGCCTTGAACACTGAAGCTTTCTTT.

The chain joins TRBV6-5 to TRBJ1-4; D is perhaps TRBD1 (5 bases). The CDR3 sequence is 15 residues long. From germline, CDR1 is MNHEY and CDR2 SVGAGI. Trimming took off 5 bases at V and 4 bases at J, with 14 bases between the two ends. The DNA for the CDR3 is TGTGCCAGCAGTATCACTCGACAGATTAATGAAAAACTGTTTTTT. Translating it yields CASSITRQINEKLFF.